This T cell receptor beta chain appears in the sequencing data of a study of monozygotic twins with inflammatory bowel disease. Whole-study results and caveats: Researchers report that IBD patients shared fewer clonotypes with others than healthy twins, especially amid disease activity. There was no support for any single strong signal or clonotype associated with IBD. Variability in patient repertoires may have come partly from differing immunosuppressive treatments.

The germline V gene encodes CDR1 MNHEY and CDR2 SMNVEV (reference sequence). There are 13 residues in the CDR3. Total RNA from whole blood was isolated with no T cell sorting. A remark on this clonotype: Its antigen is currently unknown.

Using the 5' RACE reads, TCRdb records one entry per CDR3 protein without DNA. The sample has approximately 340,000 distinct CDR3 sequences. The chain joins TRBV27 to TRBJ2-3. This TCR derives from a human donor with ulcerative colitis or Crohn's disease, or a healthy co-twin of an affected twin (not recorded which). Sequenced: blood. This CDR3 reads CASTELGTDTQYF.